Following are 12 T cell receptor beta chains from one sample sequenced in a study of post-analysis software for immune sequencing data. The antigens of these receptors remain unknown. Study-level results: TRBV5-6, TRBV5-1 and TRBV20-1 belonged to a set of a few TRBV segments that were more frequent in patients than controls.

cDNA libraries for TCR beta contained unique molecular identifiers. One entry per CDR3 protein, called by TCRdb with MiXCR from the PCR reads. The sample contains about 560,000 distinct CDR3 sequences, roughly 46% of which appear only once. The sample was blood. The source of these receptors is a girl aged 5-17 years with multiple sclerosis.

The chain joins TRBV20-1 to TRBJ2-7, with 12 bases that match TRBD2. This CDR3 comprises 16 residues. CDR1 and CDR2 (germline): DFQATT, SNEGSKA (reference sequence). J gave up 0 bases and V 2 bases, and 5 bases lay outside the gene matches. CDR3 nucleotide sequence: TGCAGTGCTAGAAGGGCTAGCGGGAGGGCCTCCTACGAGCAGTACTTC. Its protein product is CSARRASGRASYEQYF.

This clonotype was picked up one time. The chain couples TRBV20-1 to TRBJ1-1; maybe TRBD1 (5 bases). Trimming took 0 bases from V and 4 from J, leaving 18 bases between them. The CDR3 spans 16 residues. Germline V gene sequence: CDR1 DFQATT, CDR2 SNEGSKA (reference sequence). CDR3 sequence (DNA): TGCAGTGCTAGAGATTTACGGAGGGGCTTGGCCACTGAAGCTTTCTTT. Encoded protein: CSARDLRRGLATEAFF.

The rearrangement links TRBV10-3 to TRBJ2-1; a weak D match, TRBD2 (6 bases). The CDR3 sequence is 16 residues long. Germline V gene data show CDR1 as ENHRY and CDR2 as SYGVKD. V lost 6 bases and J lost 5, with 20 bases in between. This CDR3 is CAIRAQRVEGHNEQFF. The CDR3 DNA is TGTGCCATCAGGGCCCAGCGGGTGGAAGGACACAATGAGCAGTTCTTC.

Only one count was recorded for this clonotype. Since the CDR3 does not end with the conserved phenylalanine or tryptophan, this likely comes from a read error. The DNA is omitted, as the CDR3 cannot be located on it reliably, and the CDR3 follows TCRdb's listing. The chain couples TRBV6-5 to TRBJ1-2; TRBD1 is taken as the D call from the table, unchecked against the DNA. A total of 14 residues make up the CDR3, ends included. Germline V gives CDR1 MNHEY, CDR2 SVGAGI. Here the CDR3 reads CATKTQGPNYGYTC.

The V gene is TRBV4-2, the J gene TRBJ2-1, with D unresolved. The CDR3 has 15 amino acids. V lost 0 bases and J 6 bases, leaving 12 bases between the germline ends. Germline-derived CDR1 and CDR2 are LGHNA and YNFKEQ. CDR3 in amino acids: CASSQEKGFANEQFF. The CDR3 coding sequence is TGTGCCAGCAGCCAAGAGAAAGGGTTTGCCAATGAGCAGTTCTTC.

The chain has TRBV12-3 or TRBV12-4 and TRBJ2-5, with a weak D call TRBD2 (5 bases). The J call is doubtful: the DNA matches TRBJ2-7 better. The CDR3 is made up of 15 amino acids. CDR3 protein: CASSFGQRRGGEQYF. In nucleotides, the CDR3 is TGTGCCAGCAGTTTCGGGCAGAGGAGAGGAGGCGAGCAGTACTTC.

This rearrangement joins TRBV5-1 to TRBJ2-7; D is ambiguous. V lost 0 bases, J lost 10 bases, and 17 bases lay in between. CDR3 size: 14 residues. In germline, CDR1 is SGHRS, CDR2 YFSETQ. The CDR3 is CASSLVADQEAQYF. In DNA form, the CDR3 reads TGCGCCAGCAGCTTGGTGGCGGACCAAGAGGCCCAGTACTTC.

This clonotype has more than one count but fewer than ten. The chain is built from TRBV5-6 and TRBJ2-3; 7 bases are a match to TRBD1. CDR3 length: 17 amino acids. Germline assignment: CDR1 SGHDT and CDR2 YYEEEE. With 2 bases clipped from V and 5 bases from J, the junction kept 14 bases outside the gene matches. The CDR3 loop is CASSFLGGRGEGDTQYF. As DNA, the CDR3 is TGTGCCAGCAGCTTTCTAGGGGGCAGGGGAGAAGGAGATACGCAGTATTTT.

This clonotype was detected a few times. The chain recombines TRBV13 with TRBJ2-1; 7 nucleotides line up with TRBD1. J gave up 3 bases and V 4 bases, and 6 bases lay outside the gene matches. The CDR3 is 15 amino acids. Germline assignment: CDR1 PRHDT and CDR2 FYEKMQ (reference sequence). As DNA, the CDR3 is TGTGCCAGCAGCTCGACAGGGCTGATCTACAATGAGCAGTTCTTC. Its protein product is CASSSTGLIYNEQFF.

This clonotype showed up just once. The chain couples TRBV12-3 or TRBV12-4 to TRBJ1-1; TRBD1 aligns across 8 bases. Trimming at V came to 3 bases and at J to 1 base, leaving 7 bases not matched to a gene. The CDR3 runs to 16 residues. CDR3 in DNA: TGTGCCAGCAGTTTGCTCAGGGGGCTTGGGAACACTGAAGCTTTCTTT. Its protein product is CASSLLRGLGNTEAFF.

The chain couples TRBV2 to TRBJ2-7; 10 positions agree with TRBD1. The closer fit of TRBJ2-5 to the DNA end suggests the J call may be wrong. Germline V CDR1 and CDR2: SNHLY, FYNNEI. The CDR3 runs to 15 residues. This chain's CDR3 is CASSPDRGPQETQYF. The CDR3, as DNA: TGTGCCAGCAGCCCAGACAGGGGGCCCCAAGAGACCCAGTACTTC.

V gene TRBV5-1 combines with J gene TRBJ2-7; D may correspond to TRBD1 or TRBD2 (5 bases each). V lost 2 bases and J lost 4, with 19 bases in between. CDR1 is SGHRS, CDR2 YFSETQ, per germline. The CDR3 runs 16 residues. The CDR3 bases are TGCGCCAGCAGCTTACAGACTGGGACGGCTGCGTACGAGCAGTACTTC. It specifies CASSLQTGTAAYEQYF.